These 14 T cell receptor beta chains were all obtained from the same sample, sequenced in a study of blood T cell repertoires in COVID-19. Using immunoSEQ multiplex PCR, the repertoire was profiled, and TCRdb retains in-frame clones only, with some absent. This table has around 300,000 clones, about 85% appearing once. The sample was PBMCs or T cells enriched from blood (not recorded which). The receptors here all came from a woman between 50 and 59 years old who had recovered from COVID-19.

The chain couples TRBV28 to TRBJ1-2; no clear D gene. Germline V gene sequence: CDR1 MDHEN, CDR2 SYDVKM. Trimming took off 5 bases at V and 8 bases at J, with 9 bases between the two ends. The CDR3 spans 11 residues. CDR3 nucleotide sequence: TGTGCCAGCAGTCCCGTCGGGGGCTACACCTTC. Encoded protein: CASSPVGGYTF.

The V call is TRBV2, the J call TRBJ2-2; D perhaps matches TRBD1 (5 bases). CDR1 and CDR2 (germline): SNHLY, FYNNEI. Trimming cost V 7 bases and J 2 bases, with 11 bases left between them. The CDR3 contains 14 residues. Here the CDR3 DNA reads TGTGCCAGCAAGGCGACAGAAAACACCGGGGAGCTGTTTTTT. Amino acid sequence: CASKATENTGELFF.

The chain employs TRBV2 and TRBJ2-1; perhaps TRBD2 as D (6 bases). Trimming stripped 8 bases from V and 0 bases from J, with 14 bases between. The CDR3 totals 15 residues. CDR1 is SNHLY and CDR2 is FYNNEI in the germline V gene. CDR3 in amino acids: CASGRERGSYNEQFF. For the CDR3, the DNA is TGTGCCAGCGGTCGGGAGCGTGGCTCCTACAATGAGCAGTTCTTC.

The V call is TRBV28, the J call TRBJ1-2; unclear D gene. From germline, CDR1 is MDHEN and CDR2 SYDVKM. Trimming shortened V by 1 base and J by 8 bases, and 8 bases separated the two germline ends. The CDR3 is 12 amino acids. Here the CDR3 DNA reads TGTGCCAGCAGTTTATCACTCGGGGGCTACACCTTC. Translating it yields CASSLSLGGYTF.

The J gene is TRBJ1-2, the V gene TRBV3-1 (or the pseudogene TRBV3-2); D is ambiguous. Germline assignment: CDR1 LGHDT and CDR2 YNNKEL (reference sequence). Trimming left V 5 bases short and J 3 bases short, with 25 bases between. The CDR3 is 18 residues long. The CDR3 DNA reads TGTGCCAGCAGCTCCATCTACGCCTTCGTCGCCCCGGACTATGGCTACACCTTC. It encodes CASSSIYAFVAPDYGYTF.

The CDR3 reads CSVEGTGGEAYLHTF. The CDR3 region has the DNA TGCAGCGTTGAAGGCACAGGGGGCGAGGCGTATCTCCACACCTTC. The rearrangement uses TRBV29-1 and TRBJ1-2, with 9 bases identical to TRBD1. The length of the CDR3 is 15 residues. V trimming: 1 base; J trimming: 12 bases; junction bases outside the gene matches: 15. CDR1 and CDR2 from the germline V gene are SQVTM and ANQGSEA.

The chain combines TRBV3-1 (or the pseudogene TRBV3-2) with TRBJ1-2; 7 bases line up with TRBD1. Trimming took 4 bases from V and 2 from J; bases not matched to a gene: 4. The CDR3 sequence is 14 residues long. Germline V lookup: CDR1 LGHDT, CDR2 YNNKEL (reference sequence). Here the CDR3 DNA reads TGTGCCAGCAGCCCGCTACAGGGGAACTATGGCTACACCTTC. As protein: CASSPLQGNYGYTF.

V gene TRBV19 combines with J gene TRBJ1-4, with D unresolved. V was pared by 6 bases and J by 7 bases, with 15 bases between. This CDR3 spans 14 amino acids. Germline-derived CDR1 and CDR2 are LNHDA and SQIVND (reference sequence). The CDR3 loop reads CASSVPPSREKLFF. The CDR3 bases are TGTGCCAGTAGCGTGCCTCCGTCGCGTGAAAAACTGTTTTTT.

This sequence joins TRBV20-1 and TRBJ1-1; the D gene is possibly TRBD1 (6 bases). This CDR3 has 11 residues. Per germline, CDR1 DFQATT and CDR2 SNEGSKA (reference sequence). The CDR3 protein is CRTIRGTEAFF. The CDR3 DNA reads TGCAGGACGATCAGGGGCACTGAAGCTTTCTTT.

The J gene is TRBJ2-3, the V gene TRBV28, with D possibly TRBD1 on 5 matching bases. Germline values: CDR1 MDHEN, CDR2 SYDVKM. The length of the CDR3 is 16 residues. The V gene lost 2 bases and the J gene lost 3 bases, with 15 bases spanning the gap. The CDR3 is CASSLKDTQQTDTQYF. The CDR3 DNA reads TGTGCCAGCAGTTTAAAGGACACACAACAAACAGATACGCAGTATTTT.

The chain employs TRBV28 and TRBJ2-5; 11 positions match TRBD2. J lost 9 bases, V lost 5 bases, and 11 bases had no gene match. Germline assignment: CDR1 MDHEN and CDR2 SYDVKM. This CDR3 spans 15 amino acids. CDR3 coding DNA: TGTGCCAGCAGTCAAGGACTAGCGGGCGGGGGGGCCCAGTACTTC. It translates to CASSQGLAGGGAQYF.

This clone was detected once. The chain carries TRBV7-2 and TRBJ1-5; TRBD1 might be the D (6 bases). The CDR3 has 14 amino acids. Germline lookup yields CDR1 SGHTA and CDR2 FQGNSA. The V end was cut by 6 bases, the J end by 3 bases, with 12 bases between. The CDR3 nucleotides read TGTGCCAGCAGTATAGGACAGTTCAATCAGCCCCAGCATTTT. It yields the protein CASSIGQFNQPQHF.

V and J are TRBV7-2 and TRBJ2-7; tentative D call: TRBD1 (5 bases). Trimming took 5 bases from V and 2 from J, leaving 19 bases between them. The CDR3 has 16 residues. Germline V gene sequence: CDR1 SGHTA, CDR2 FQGNSA. DNA of the CDR3: TGTGCCAGCAGCCCGCAAGTGGGGAAGGGGACCTACGAGCAGTACTTC. Residues: CASSPQVGKGTYEQYF.

This chain joins TRBV28 and TRBJ1-1, with 7 bases identical to TRBD1. With V trimmed by 6 bases and J by 0 bases, 7 bases remained unmatched. This CDR3 spans 15 amino acids. The germline V gene has CDR1 MDHEN and CDR2 SYDVKM. The CDR3 DNA reads as TGTGCCAGCAGGCGCGACAGGGCCATGAACACTGAAGCTTTCTTT. Its protein product is CASRRDRAMNTEAFF.